One and the same sample provided the 18 T cell receptor beta chains below, sequenced in a study of T cell repertoires in cytomegalovirus infection. MiXCR, run by TCRdb on the reads, gives a single entry per CDR3 protein. The data contain approximately 630,000 distinct CDR3 sequences, roughly 26% of them seen just once; the ten biggest clones take up 6.5% to 10%. Specimen: CD8+ T cells from PBMCs. Every receptor here comes from a human donor in good health (CMV status not recorded). Some clones in this sample may be carry-over from other donors' samples.

For the CDR3, the DNA is TGCAGTGCTTTAAGGACTAGCGGGGGCCCCGGGGAGACCCAGTACTTC. This encodes CSALRTSGGPGETQYF. This chain joins TRBV20-1 and TRBJ2-5, with TRBD2 matching 13 bases. Germline V gene data show CDR1 as DFQATT and CDR2 as SNEGSKA (reference sequence). CDR3 length equals 16 residues. J was trimmed by 5 bases and V by 5 bases; bases with no gene match: 11.

This clonotype was observed a few times. The chain is built from TRBV2 and TRBJ2-4, with unresolved D. The CDR3 consists of 10 residues. V lost 3 bases and J lost 8, with 2 bases in between. Germline V gene data show CDR1 as SNHLY and CDR2 as FYNNEI. The DNA of the CDR3 is TGTGCCAGCAGTGACGACATTCAGTACTTC. Encoded protein: CASSDDIQYF.

The genes are TRBV20-1 and TRBJ2-7; D is uncertain. CDR3 length: 13 amino acids. Germline loops: CDR1 DFQATT, CDR2 SNEGSKA (reference sequence). V lost 6 bases and J 0 bases, leaving 12 bases between the germline ends. As DNA, the CDR3 is TGCAGTGCCCGAGACGGTCCCTCCTACGAGCAGTACGTC. Translated: CSARDGPSYEQYV.

This clonotype was counted between two and nine times. The gene calls are TRBV3-1 and TRBJ2-7, with D perhaps matching TRBD2 (7 bases). The CDR3 is 16 amino acids. V lost 0 bases and J lost 5, with 17 bases in between. Germline-derived CDR1 and CDR2 are LGHDT and YNNKEL (reference sequence). The CDR3, as DNA: TGTGCCAGCAGCCAAGAGGGGCGGGGGCCGTGGGACGAGCAGTACGTC. Residues: CASSQEGRGPWDEQYV.

This clonotype was found many times. This chain uses TRBV7-8 with TRBJ2-7, with D maybe TRBD1 (5 bases). V dropped 1 base and J dropped 2 bases, with 9 bases sitting between them. CDR3 length equals 14 residues. CDR1 is SGHVS and CDR2 is FQNEAQ in the germline V gene. The CDR3 DNA follows: TGTGCCAGCAGCTTAGGCTCAGGGACCTACGAGCAGTACGTC. Its translation: CASSLGSGTYEQYV.

This clonotype was recorded only once. A read error may be the cause here, since a much bigger clone is one base away. The chain uses TRBV7-6 and TRBJ2-2; unclear D gene. There are 11 residues in the CDR3. The V gene's germline CDR1 is SGHVS and CDR2 FNYEAQ. V gave up 10 bases and J gave up 3 bases, with 6 bases separating them. The CDR3 bases are TGTGCCAACAAAGACACCGGGGAGCTGTTTTTT. This sequence encodes CANKDTGELFF.

This sequence joins TRBV3-1 and TRBJ2-3; D not certain. V was shortened by 5 bases and J by 2 bases, with 8 bases between the two germline ends. This CDR3 region has 13 residues. Germline values: CDR1 LGHDT, CDR2 YNNKEL (reference sequence). The DNA of the CDR3 is TGTGCCAGCAGCTACGAGACCACAGATACGCAGTATTTT. Its protein product is CASSYETTDTQYF.

Worth noting for this clonotype: This sequence may be a read error, since a much larger clone differs from it by one base. The chain employs TRBV7-2 and TRBJ2-7; D gene unclear. The CDR3 is 15 residues long. The V gene lost 5 bases and the J gene lost 2 bases, with 16 bases spanning the gap. From germline, CDR1 is SGHTA and CDR2 FQGNSA. CDR3 residues: CASSRARVSTYEQYF. CDR3 in DNA: TGTGCCAGCAGCCGAGCCCGGGTTTCAACCTACGAGCAGTACTTC.

V gene TRBV29-1 combines with J gene TRBJ2-7; the D is unclear. This CDR3 has 13 amino acids. Germline V gene sequence: CDR1 SQVTM, CDR2 ANQGSEA. The V gene lost 4 bases and the J gene lost 0 bases, with 10 bases spanning the gap. The CDR3 spells CSVVASSSYEQYF. Written as DNA, the CDR3 is TGCAGCGTTGTAGCCTCTAGCTCCTACGAGCAGTACTTC.

This clonotype was found many times. The V and J genes are TRBV4-1 and TRBJ1-1; no reliable D call. Germline CDR1 MGHRA, CDR2 YSYEKL. CDR3 size: 13 residues. V was clipped by 4 bases and J by 0 bases, with 6 bases between them. The CDR3 here is CASSPSVNTEAFF. The DNA for the CDR3 is TGCGCCAGCAGCCCCTCAGTGAACACTGAAGCTTTCTTT.

With regard to this clonotype: A much larger clonotype is one base distant, so this may be a read error. V usage is TRBV7-4 and J usage is TRBJ2-1; 11 bases align to TRBD2. CDR1 and CDR2 (germline): SGHVT, SQSDAQ. This CDR3 has 16 amino acids. In nucleotides, the CDR3 is TGTGCCAACAGCTTAAGAACTAGCGGGGGCTACAATGAGCAGTTCTTC. Its protein is CANSLRTSGGYNEQFF.

The V gene is TRBV2, the J gene TRBJ1-1; 9 positions agree with TRBD1. Unmatched junction bases numbered 11, after V lost 9 bases and J lost 3 bases. CDR1 and CDR2 from the germline V gene are SNHLY and FYNNEI. The CDR3 is 15 residues long. The CDR3 region has the DNA TGTGCCAGTAAAACGGGACAGGGTGGGGACACTGAAGCTTTCTTT. Its translation is CASKTGQGGDTEAFF.

The chain couples TRBV4-1 to TRBJ1-1; 7 bases agree with TRBD1. The ends lost 3 bases at V and 6 bases at J; junction bases unmatched: 4. From germline, CDR1 is MGHRA and CDR2 YSYEKL. This CDR3 region has 13 residues. As DNA, the CDR3 is TGCGCCAGCAGCCATCTAGGGACAGCTGAAGCTTTCTTT. It yields the protein CASSHLGTAEAFF.

This clonotype was recorded at least ten times. The chain links TRBV7-9 to TRBJ2-1, with no clear D. The germline V gene encodes CDR1 SEHNR and CDR2 FQNEAQ (reference sequence). With 2 bases removed from V and 3 bases from J, the gap between germline ends came to 14 bases. CDR3 length: 16 amino acids. This CDR3 is CASSLWVGTFYNEQFF. CDR3 DNA sequence: TGTGCCAGCAGCTTATGGGTGGGTACATTCTACAATGAGCAGTTCTTC.

This clonotype was seen only a few times. The chain carries TRBV29-1 and TRBJ2-7, with D maybe TRBD1 (5 bases). The V gene lost 5 bases and the J gene lost 3 bases, with 11 bases spanning the gap. Germline CDR1 and CDR2: SQVTM and ANQGSEA. This CDR3 comprises 12 residues. CDR3 region: CSVLDRFYEQYV. CDR3 DNA: TGCAGCGTTCTTGACAGATTCTACGAGCAGTACGTC.

This clonotype has at least ten counts. The CDR3 loop reads CASSERTSGGLYNEQFF. DNA of the CDR3: TGCGCCAGCAGCGAACGGACTAGCGGGGGATTATACAATGAGCAGTTCTTC. The chain combines TRBV5-1 with TRBJ2-1; 13 bases fit TRBD2. Germline values: CDR1 SGHRS, CDR2 YFSETQ. This CDR3 comprises 17 residues. With 4 bases clipped from V and 4 bases from J, the junction kept 8 bases outside the gene matches.

With respect to this clonotype: A single base separates this from a much larger clone, so it may be a read error. The CDR3 loop reads CATSTDFNEQFF. The CDR3 DNA is TGCGCCACCTCGACAGATTTCAATGAGCAGTTCTTC. This rearrangement joins TRBV4-1 to TRBJ2-1, with D perhaps matching TRBD1 (5 bases). V was cut by 10 bases and J by 6 bases, with 13 bases left in between. CDR3 length: 12 amino acids. The germline V gene encodes CDR1 MGHRA and CDR2 YSYEKL.

The V and J genes are TRBV6-9 and TRBJ1-2, with a tentative D call TRBD1 (5 bases). V dropped 3 bases and J dropped 7 bases, with 12 bases sitting between them. The germline V gene has CDR1 MNHGY and CDR2 SVAAGI. The CDR3 runs 13 residues. The CDR3 nucleotides read TGTGCCAGCAGTTACGGCAGGGCTGGTGGCTACACCTTC. This encodes CASSYGRAGGYTF.